One sample yielded the 2 T cell receptor beta chains listed below, sequenced in a study of CD8 T cells in ankylosing spondylitis. A single record per CDR3 protein comes from TCRdb applying MiXCR to the 5' RACE reads. The sample yields a few hundred thousand distinct CDR3 sequences, about 16% seen once. The study's findings and limits: In ankylosing spondylitis blood, a motif of roughly eight highly homologous TCR beta variants appeared characteristic.

The antigens of these receptors remain unknown. The source material was blood, either unsorted or a sorted T cell fraction (not recorded which). The receptors were gathered from a male donor with ankylosing spondylitis.

The V call is TRBV30, the J call TRBJ2-1; 7 bases map to TRBD2. This CDR3 spans 16 amino acids. Germline values: CDR1 GTSNPN, CDR2 SVGIG (reference sequence). V shed 4 bases, J shed 0 bases, and the junction held 9 bases outside the gene matches. Written as DNA, the CDR3 is TGTGCCTGGACCCTCGGACTAGGAATCTCCTACAATGAGCAGTTCTTC. Its protein is CAWTLGLGISYNEQFF.

This clonotype has only a few counts. The J gene is TRBJ1-2, the V gene TRBV12-3 or TRBV12-4; D remains ambiguous. V lost 3 bases, J lost 5 bases, and 7 bases lay in between. The CDR3 spans 12 residues. The CDR3 region is CASSFFAYGYTF. The DNA for the CDR3 is TGTGCCAGCAGTTTCTTCGCATATGGCTACACCTTC.